This is a list of T cell receptor beta chains from one sample in a study of brain T cells in children with intractable seizures. The method was immunoSEQ multiplex PCR; TCRdb's version includes in-frame clones alone and lacks a portion of them. In the table there are over 3,000 clones, about 73% of which are singletons. This specimen consisted of resected brain tissue, obtained at surgery. These TCRs come from a girl aged 2-10 years with Rasmussen encephalitis and intractable seizures. CDR3s include the opening cysteine and the closing phenylalanine or tryptophan. The size field is filled for only some rows; it gives once, few, many or a size class.

V gene	J gene	clone size	CDR3 protein
TRBV4-1	TRBJ1-5	large	CASSQRAAETGTQHF
TRBV5-1	TRBJ2-2	-	CASRVRDRGSGELFF
TRBV4-2	TRBJ2-3	few	CASSQGLAGANTDTQYF
TRBV11-2	TRBJ2-1	few	CASNLAGGNGEQFF
TRBV12-3/TRBV12-4	TRBJ2-2	once	CASSYTGELFF
TRBV10-2	TRBJ2-1	-	CASDPIGAYNEQFF
TRBV19	TRBJ1-2	-	CASSIVPGTFYGYTF
TRBV5-4	TRBJ2-3	-	CASSYRGGTDTQYF
TRBV5-6	TRBJ2-7	-	CASSWTYSYEQYF
TRBV7-9	TRBJ2-7	-	CASSLEWDGYEQYF
TRBV5-1	TRBJ1-4	-	CASSLGDRGDHNEKLFF
TRBV7-2	TRBJ1-2	-	CASSLRYRVEDYGYTF
TRBV10-3	TRBJ1-2	once	CAISVRGTYGYTF
TRBV27	TRBJ1-4	-	CASSLLGKGNEKLFF
TRBV7-9	TRBJ2-3	-	CASSPGTSGHTDTQYF
TRBV4-1	TRBJ1-6	-	CASSQEGGRGGSPLHF
TRBV6-5	TRBJ1-5	once	CASSQGSSNQPQHF
TRBV5-6	TRBJ2-5	-	CASSFRQLKETQYF
TRBV7-2	TRBJ2-3	-	CASSHSGGALDTQYF
TRBV27	TRBJ1-5	large	CASSHSYRGNQPQHF
TRBV6-5	TRBJ1-5	once	CASSAGWDNQPQHF
TRBV12-3/TRBV12-4	TRBJ2-4	-	CASSPSGGNIQYF
TRBV12-3/TRBV12-4	TRBJ2-1	-	CASSPNTASGQFF
TRBV6-2/TRBV6-3	TRBJ1-5	-	CASSYHGSNQPQHF
TRBV7-9	TRBJ2-2	few	CASRTGIGELFF
TRBV19	TRBJ1-2	-	CASSILGNYGYTF
TRBV5-5	TRBJ1-1	-	CASSSEINVAEAFF
TRBV5-1	TRBJ2-1	few	CASSPRGGLEDFQFF
TRBV28	TRBJ2-7	-	CATLHYEQYF
TRBV7-9	TRBJ1-2	-	CASSLGALTAYTF
TRBV27	TRBJ2-5	-	CASSPLGRVEETQYF
TRBV11-3	TRBJ2-5	-	CASSLVVAGGQETQYF
TRBV2	TRBJ1-5	-	CASTRDRRNQPQHF
TRBV20-1	TRBJ2-1	-	CSGGVYNEQFF
TRBV3-1/TRBV3-2	TRBJ2-7	-	CASSRTSDPYEQYF
TRBV7-6	TRBJ1-2	-	CASSLAGRHGYTF
TRBV6-5	TRBJ1-1	-	CASRGTGGAYGEAFF
TRBV7-9	TRBJ1-4	-	CASSRRPGQGLEKLFF
TRBV3-1/TRBV3-2	TRBJ2-1	-	CASSQDGQTVSYNEQFF
TRBV11-1	TRBJ2-7	-	CASSLAPGGLYEQYF
TRBV5-1	TRBJ2-7	once	CASSLSGGLYEQYF
TRBV6-5	TRBJ2-1	few	CASHAGLASNEQFF
TRBV4-1	TRBJ2-7	-	CASSQGFAYEQYF
TRBV4-1	TRBJ1-5	-	CASSQDFPRDQPQHF
TRBV18	TRBJ2-1	-	CASSPLAIDEQFF
TRBV2	TRBJ1-4	-	CASSEREKLFF
TRBV2	TRBJ1-3	-	CAREETGGSGGNTIYF
TRBV6-5	TRBJ1-6	-	CASSYYDRGHNSPLHF
TRBV19	TRBJ2-7	-	CASSVDHRSVIPYEQYF
TRBV21-1	TRBJ1-2	-	CASSKRREIHYGYTF
TRBV30	TRBJ1-5	large	CAWSSGSRRPQHF
TRBV14	TRBJ2-7	few	CASSHSPPGLLRGQYF
TRBV7-9	TRBJ2-7	few	CASSPQHEQYF
TRBV11-1	TRBJ2-6	-	CASSLARSSGANVLTF